This T cell receptor (beta chain) was identified in a study of high-grade serous ovarian cancer treatment subgroups. Study at large: Samples averaged roughly 14,000 reads and some 7,500 unique TCR beta rearrangements.

Germline-derived CDR1 and CDR2 are SEHNR and FQNEAQ (reference sequence). Trimming took 5 bases from V and 0 from J; bases not matched to a gene: 3. This CDR3 has 14 residues. About this clone: Antigen unknown.

Regarding the study as a whole: Only CDR3 was analyzed; CDR1 and CDR2 were not.

The tumor samples were collected prior to definitive surgery or chemotherapy. Using immunoSEQ multiplex PCR, the repertoire was profiled, and TCRdb retains in-frame clones only, with some absent. The sample has around 2,000 clones, about four fifths seen once. The clonotype was recovered from a human donor with high-grade serous ovarian cancer. The V gene is TRBV7-9, the J gene TRBJ1-1, with 7 bases aligning to TRBD1. The sequenced sample was tumor tissue. CDR3 coding DNA: TGTGCCAGCAGCCCGGACAGGATGAACACTGAAGCTTTCTTT. Protein sequence: CASSPDRMNTEAFF.